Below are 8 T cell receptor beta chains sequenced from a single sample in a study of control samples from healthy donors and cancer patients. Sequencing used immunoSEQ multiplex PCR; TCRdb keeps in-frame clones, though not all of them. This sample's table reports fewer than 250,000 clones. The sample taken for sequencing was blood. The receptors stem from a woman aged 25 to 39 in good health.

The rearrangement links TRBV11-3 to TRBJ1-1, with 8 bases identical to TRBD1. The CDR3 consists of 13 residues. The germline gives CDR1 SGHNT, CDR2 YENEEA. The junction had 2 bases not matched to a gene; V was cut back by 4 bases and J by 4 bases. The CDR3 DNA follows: TGTGCCAGCAGCTACGGACAGGGCACTGAAGCTTTCTTT. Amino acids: CASSYGQGTEAFF.

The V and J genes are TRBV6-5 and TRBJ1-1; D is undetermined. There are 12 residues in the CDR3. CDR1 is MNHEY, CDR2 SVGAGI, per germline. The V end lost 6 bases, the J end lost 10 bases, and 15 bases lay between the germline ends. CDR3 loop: CASRQPWGLAFF. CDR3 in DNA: TGTGCCAGCAGGCAGCCGTGGGGTCTAGCTTTCTTT.

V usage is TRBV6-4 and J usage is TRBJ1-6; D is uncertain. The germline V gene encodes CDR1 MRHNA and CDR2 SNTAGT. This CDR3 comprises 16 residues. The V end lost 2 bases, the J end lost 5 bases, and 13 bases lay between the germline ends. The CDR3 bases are TGTGCCAGCAGTGACGTCCCCCGAGGCGATAATTCACCCCTCCACTTT. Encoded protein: CASSDVPRGDNSPLHF.

The CDR3 bases are TGTGCCAGCAGCCATCTCACGTGGTCGGGCAATTCTAAACAGCCCCAGCATTTT. Translating it yields CASSHLTWSGNSKQPQHF. The V call is TRBV3-1 (or the pseudogene TRBV3-2), the J call TRBJ1-5; no clear D. The CDR3 covers 18 residues. Germline CDR1 is LGHDT and CDR2 is YNNKEL (reference sequence). V was clipped by 3 bases and J by 7 bases, with 25 bases between them.

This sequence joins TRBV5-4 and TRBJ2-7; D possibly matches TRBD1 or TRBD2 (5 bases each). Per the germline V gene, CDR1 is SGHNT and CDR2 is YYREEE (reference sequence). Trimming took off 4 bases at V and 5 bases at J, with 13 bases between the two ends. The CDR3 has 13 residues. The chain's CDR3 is CASSSRGLHEQYF. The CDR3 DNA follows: TGTGCCAGCAGCAGCCGGGGCCTGCACGAGCAGTACTTC.

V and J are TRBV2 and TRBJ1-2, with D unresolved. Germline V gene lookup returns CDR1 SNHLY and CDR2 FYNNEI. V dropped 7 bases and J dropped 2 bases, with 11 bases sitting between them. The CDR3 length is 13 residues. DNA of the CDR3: TGTGCCAGCATCCGGCCGTCCAACTATGGCTACACCTTC. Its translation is CASIRPSNYGYTF.

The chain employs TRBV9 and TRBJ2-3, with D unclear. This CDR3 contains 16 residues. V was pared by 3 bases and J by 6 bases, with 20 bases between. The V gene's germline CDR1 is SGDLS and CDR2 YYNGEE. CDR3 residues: CASSAGFLRLHDTQYF. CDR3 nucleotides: TGTGCCAGCAGCGCCGGATTTTTGCGGTTACACGATACGCAGTATTTT.

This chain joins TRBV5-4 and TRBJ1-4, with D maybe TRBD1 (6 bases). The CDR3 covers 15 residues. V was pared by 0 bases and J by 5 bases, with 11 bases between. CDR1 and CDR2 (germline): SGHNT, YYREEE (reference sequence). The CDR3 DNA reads TGTGCCAGCAGCTTGGACGGCAGGGGAAATGAAAAACTGTTTTTT. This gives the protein CASSLDGRGNEKLFF.